This paragraph covers one TCR beta chain sequence. The antigen remains unidentified. The V end lost 5 bases, the J end lost 3 bases, and 9 bases lay between the germline ends. Germline lookup yields CDR1 SGHTA and CDR2 FQGNSA. CDR3 length: 13 residues. The data are from a study of long-term antiretroviral therapy in people with HIV. About the research overall: By about a decade, the earliest samples predate the 2015 immediate-ART recommendation. Overall study results and limits: Researchers lacked any data on ART adherence, viral resistance or therapy changes.

Treatment for all HIV-infected participants took place in the United States. Sequencing relied on immunoSEQ assay v3.0, run at survey level. Clones were read by immunoSEQ multiplex PCR, and TCRdb kept only the in-frame ones, dropping some. The sample contains 20,000 to 30,000 clones, more than 85% of which appear only once. The chain recombines TRBV7-2 with TRBJ2-3; D unresolved. The sample in question was unsorted PBMCs, obtained 1.9 years after starting antiretroviral therapy. This sequence originates from a woman in her 30s with HIV. CDR3 residues: CASSPKHTDTQYF. CDR3 DNA: TGTGCCAGCAGCCCTAAACATACAGATACGCAGTATTTT. Complete variable domain (other parts from reference TRBV7-2 and TRBJ2-3): GAGVSQSPSNKVTEKGKDVELRCDPISGHTALYWYRQSLGQGLEFLIYFQGNSAPDKSGLPSDRFSAERTGGSVSTLTIQRTQQEDSAVYLCASSPKHTDTQYFGPGTRLTVL.